Sequencing of this T cell receptor (beta chain) was carried out in a study of CD8+ T cells in alopecia areata. Findings and caveats of the study: Whereas mice showed it more clearly, TCR sharing across patients was murkier, possibly because of HLA. Normal scalp showed lower clonality than lesional scalp, especially alopecia totalis/universalis.

Extracted RNA was reverse transcribed into cDNA, the sequencing template. The data were produced by immunoSEQ multiplex PCR, yet TCRdb's version contains in-frame clones alone and is incomplete. This sample has more than 75,000 clones; 41% occur once, and the top ten carry roughly 1.3%. This CDR3 spans 15 amino acids. V lost 4 bases to trimming and J lost 0 bases, with 9 bases between them. CDR1 and CDR2 from the germline V gene are MNHNY and SVGAGI (reference sequence). Concerning this clone itself: Its antigen is as yet unknown.

The sequenced sample consisted of CD4+ T cells sorted from blood. The TCR was taken from a human donor with alopecia areata. This chain uses TRBV6-6 with TRBJ2-2; no clear D. The CDR3 loop is CASSWYRTNTGELFF. The CDR3 DNA reads TGTGCCAGCAGTTGGTACAGAACGAACACCGGGGAGCTGTTTTTT.